These 13 T cell receptor beta chains were all obtained from the same sample, sequenced in a study of blood T cell repertoires in COVID-19. TCRdb's table, derived via immunoSEQ multiplex PCR, lists solely in-frame clones and lacks some. The sample consists of a few hundred thousand clones, around nine tenths of them appearing once. Sequencing was carried out using peripheral blood. These receptors were obtained from a woman in her twenties or thirties with COVID-19, enrolled during active disease.

J is TRBJ2-7 and V is TRBV13, with D unclear. The V end lost 1 base, the J end lost 0 bases, and 4 bases lay between the germline ends. This CDR3 comprises 13 residues. Germline CDR1 reads PRHDT; CDR2 reads FYEKMQ (reference sequence). CDR3 amino acids: CASSLESSYEQYF. CDR3 sequence (DNA): TGTGCCAGCAGCTTAGAGAGCTCCTACGAGCAGTACTTC.

The rearrangement links TRBV11-2 to TRBJ1-2; D unclear. Germline-derived CDR1 and CDR2 are SGHAT and FQNNGV. The CDR3 runs to 13 residues. V lost 5 bases, J lost 5 bases, and 12 bases lay in between. CDR3 coding DNA: TGTGCCAGCAGCCCCCCAGGAATTTATGGCTACACCTTC. Protein sequence: CASSPPGIYGYTF.

The chain recombines TRBV24-1 with TRBJ2-2; D perhaps matches TRBD2 (5 bases). The CDR3 runs to 14 residues. Trimming pared 7 bases from V and 4 bases from J, leaving 12 bases between. CDR1 KGHDR and CDR2 SFDVKD come from the germline V gene. CDR3 sequence: CATRAGRGTGELFF. DNA of the CDR3: TGTGCCACCAGGGCTGGACGGGGCACCGGGGAGCTGTTTTTT.

This clone appeared once. The chain joins TRBV30 to TRBJ1-6, with D unresolved. Between the trimmed V and J ends, which lost 3 bases and 7 bases, there was a span of 10 bases. From germline, CDR1 is GTSNPN and CDR2 SVGIG (reference sequence). The CDR3 loop spans 13 amino acids. CDR3 region: CAWRFPGNSPLHF. The DNA for the CDR3 is TGTGCCTGGAGATTTCCGGGGAATTCACCCCTCCACTTT.

This chain connects TRBV4-1 to TRBJ1-4; 8 bases fit TRBD1. With 4 bases clipped from V and 4 bases from J, the junction kept 5 bases outside the gene matches. In germline, CDR1 is MGHRA, CDR2 YSYEKL. The CDR3 has 15 residues. For the CDR3, the DNA is TGCGCCAGCAGCCTCCGGGACAGGATTAATGAAAAACTGTTTTTT. Amino acid sequence: CASSLRDRINEKLFF.

This sequence joins TRBV2 and TRBJ2-7; no definite D call. The CDR3 has 16 amino acids. Germline values: CDR1 SNHLY, CDR2 FYNNEI. V was shortened by 7 bases and J by 3 bases, with 22 bases between the two germline ends. This CDR3 reads CASNGPRRINIYEQYF. CDR3 nucleotide sequence: TGTGCCAGCAACGGTCCGAGGCGAATAAATATCTACGAGCAGTACTTC.

This rearrangement joins TRBV15 to TRBJ2-7, with D unclear. The germline CDR1 and CDR2 sequences are LNHNV and YYDKDF (reference sequence). CDR3 length: 14 amino acids. V lost 5 bases and J lost 6, with 17 bases in between. The CDR3 DNA follows: TGTGCCACCAGCCGAGGTCTTCCCCTAGGCGAGCAGTACTTC. This encodes CATSRGLPLGEQYF. The full variable domain, its missing parts supplied by reference TRBV15 and TRBJ2-7, is DAMVIQNPRYQVTQFGKPVTLSCSQTLNHNVMYWYQQKSSQAPKLLFHYYDKDFNNEADTPDNFQSRRPNTSFCFLDIRSPGLGDTAMYLCATSRGLPLGEQYFGPGTRLTVT.

The chain couples TRBV5-8 to TRBJ1-1; D may be TRBD1 (6 bases). CDR1 is SGHTS and CDR2 is YDEGEE in the germline V gene. The CDR3 sequence is 15 residues long. With 4 bases removed from V and 4 bases from J, the gap between germline ends came to 17 bases. CDR3 sequence reads: CASSLTQGEGTEAFF. The CDR3 bases are TGTGCCAGCAGCCTGACACAGGGAGAGGGCACTGAAGCTTTCTTT.

This clone was seen a few times. V and J are TRBV3-1 (or the pseudogene TRBV3-2) and TRBJ2-7, with a possible D match to TRBD2 (5 bases). The length of the CDR3 is 14 residues. The germline V gene has CDR1 LGHDT and CDR2 YNNKEL (reference sequence). The V and J ends lost 4 bases and 9 bases respectively, with 19 bases between them. This CDR3 is CASSPSTTSLVQYF. The CDR3 region has the DNA TGTGCCAGCAGCCCTTCCACCACTAGTTTAGTGCAGTACTTC.

This chain connects TRBV29-1 to TRBJ2-7; 7 positions match TRBD1. Unmatched junction bases numbered 3, after V lost 7 bases and J lost 3 bases. This CDR3 spans 11 amino acids. The germline CDR1 and CDR2 sequences are SQVTM and ANQGSEA. CDR3 nucleotide sequence: TGCAGCGGGGGGACAGTCTACGAGCAGTACTTC. Translating gives CSGGTVYEQYF.

This chain links TRBV6-5 with TRBJ1-6; D ambiguous. Looked up from germline, CDR1 is MNHEY and CDR2 is SVGAGI. This CDR3 region has 15 residues. Trimming stripped 2 bases from V and 7 bases from J, with 12 bases between. The CDR3 DNA follows: TGTGCCAGCAGTTACGAGGGTCAATGGAATTCACCCCTCCACTTT. It specifies CASSYEGQWNSPLHF.

V usage is TRBV15 and J usage is TRBJ2-1, with 9 bases aligning to TRBD2. V was clipped by 1 base and J by 4 bases; unmatched bases: 5. CDR1 and CDR2 from the germline V gene are LNHNV and YYDKDF (reference sequence). The CDR3 spans 16 residues. The CDR3 sequence: CATSRVPSGIYNEQFF. CDR3 sequence (DNA): TGTGCCACCAGCAGAGTGCCTAGCGGGATATACAATGAGCAGTTCTTC. Based on the CDR3 plus reference TRBV15 and TRBJ2-1, the full variable domain is DAMVIQNPRYQVTQFGKPVTLSCSQTLNHNVMYWYQQKSSQAPKLLFHYYDKDFNNEADTPDNFQSRRPNTSFCFLDIRSPGLGDTAMYLCATSRVPSGIYNEQFFGPGTRLTVL.

The genes are TRBV5-1 and TRBJ2-1, with 10 bases fitting TRBD2. CDR3 length: 15 amino acids. Germline lookup yields CDR1 SGHRS and CDR2 YFSETQ. V was clipped by 4 bases and J by 4 bases; unmatched bases: 5. CDR3 sequence reads: CASSAGTSDYNEQFF. CDR3 bases: TGCGCCAGCAGCGCCGGGACTAGCGATTACAATGAGCAGTTCTTC.